A selection of T cell receptor beta chains follows, all from one sample in a study of blood T cells in healthy people across ages. TCRdb reprocessed the 5' RACE reads via MiXCR and lists one record per CDR3 protein. The sample holds hundreds of thousands of distinct CDR3 sequences; roughly 25% are singletons and the top ten take 9% to 9.5%. The sample was also reused in another study, on T cells of mothers and their children.

The material sequenced was blood. All receptors derive from a boy younger than 18 in good health. Both conserved end residues are part of each CDR3. Fields, in order: CDR3 protein, CDR3 DNA, clone size, J gene, V gene, D gene. A D gene is named only where the DNA matches it firmly. A clone size is listed for some rows: how often the clone was seen (once, few, many), or a class if it is expanded.

cdr3_aa: CATRQGAQPQHF
cdr3_nt: TGTGCCACCCGACAGGGGGCCCAGCCCCAGCATTTT
clone_size: NA
j_call: TRBJ1-5
v_call: TRBV13
d_call: TRBD1

cdr3_aa: CSARDGPSIGNTIYF
cdr3_nt: TGCAGTGCTAGAGACGGACCGAGCATTGGAAACACCATATATTTT
clone_size: NA
j_call: TRBJ1-3
v_call: TRBV20-1
d_call: NA

cdr3_aa: CASSSSFRTENQPQHF
cdr3_nt: TGTGCCAGCAGTTCGAGCTTTAGGACGGAGAATCAGCCCCAGCATTTT
clone_size: few
j_call: TRBJ1-5
v_call: TRBV27
d_call: NA

cdr3_aa: CASSHLLAEFYEQYF
cdr3_nt: TGTGCCAGCAGCCACCTACTAGCGGAATTCTACGAGCAGTACTTC
clone_size: few
j_call: TRBJ2-7
v_call: TRBV14
d_call: TRBD2

cdr3_aa: CASSWDGIEDTQYF
cdr3_nt: TGTGCCAGCAGCTGGGACGGAATAGAAGATACGCAGTATTTT
clone_size: few
j_call: TRBJ2-3
v_call: TRBV7-2
d_call: NA

cdr3_aa: CASSPTGQAESF
cdr3_nt: TGTGCCAGCAGCCCGACAGGACAGGCGGAAAGCTTC
clone_size: few
j_call: TRBJ1-2
v_call: TRBV11-3
d_call: TRBD1

cdr3_aa: CASSQGGRDTQYF
cdr3_nt: TGTGCCAGCAGCCAGGGTGGGAGAGATACGCAGTATTTT
clone_size: NA
j_call: TRBJ2-3
v_call: TRBV3-1
d_call: NA

cdr3_aa: CSATETGSYNEQFF
cdr3_nt: TGCAGTGCTACAGAAACTGGGTCCTACAATGAGCAGTTCTTC
clone_size: NA
j_call: TRBJ2-1
v_call: TRBV20-1
d_call: NA

cdr3_aa: CASSHGTPYTEAFF
cdr3_nt: TGCGCCAGCAGCCACGGTACACCGTACACTGAAGCTTTCTTT
clone_size: NA
j_call: TRBJ1-1
v_call: TRBV4-3
d_call: NA

cdr3_aa: CSVGGGGEKNIQYF
cdr3_nt: TGCAGCGTGGGGGGCGGGGGAGAGAAAAACATTCAGTACTTC
clone_size: few
j_call: TRBJ2-4
v_call: TRBV29-1
d_call: NA

cdr3_aa: CSVADGYEQYF
cdr3_nt: TGCAGCGTTGCGGACGGCTACGAGCAGTACTTC
clone_size: few
j_call: TRBJ2-7
v_call: TRBV29-1
d_call: NA

cdr3_aa: CASSAGPKTNEKLFF
cdr3_nt: TGCGCCAGCAGCGCCGGACCGAAGACTAATGAAAAACTGTTTTTT
clone_size: NA
j_call: TRBJ1-4
v_call: TRBV5-1
d_call: NA

cdr3_aa: CAISPGTINYGYTF
cdr3_nt: TGTGCCATCAGCCCCGGGACAATAAACTATGGCTACACCTTC
clone_size: NA
j_call: TRBJ1-2
v_call: TRBV10-3
d_call: NA

cdr3_aa: CSVEVNEQFF
cdr3_nt: TGCAGCGTTGAAGTAAATGAGCAGTTCTTC
clone_size: few
j_call: TRBJ2-1
v_call: TRBV29-1
d_call: NA

cdr3_aa: CASSYSAERAGVGETQYF
cdr3_nt: TGTGCCAGCAGTTACTCTGCCGAGCGAGCGGGAGTTGGGGAGACCCAGTACTTC
clone_size: few
j_call: TRBJ2-5
v_call: TRBV6-6
d_call: TRBD2

cdr3_aa: CASSQAPTDTQYF
cdr3_nt: TGCGCCAGCAGCCAAGCCCCCACAGATACGCAGTATTTT
clone_size: once
j_call: TRBJ2-3
v_call: TRBV4-1
d_call: NA

cdr3_aa: CSALNIREQFF
cdr3_nt: TGCAGTGCTCTTAACATAAGGGAGCAGTTCTTC
clone_size: NA
j_call: TRBJ2-1
v_call: TRBV20-1
d_call: NA

cdr3_aa: CAISWFAGYTF
cdr3_nt: TGTGCCATCTCATGGTTTGCTGGCTACACCTTC
clone_size: few
j_call: TRBJ1-2
v_call: TRBV19
d_call: NA

cdr3_aa: CASSWTGANPYEQYF
cdr3_nt: TGTGCCAGCAGCTGGACAGGGGCGAATCCCTACGAGCAGTACTTC
clone_size: NA
j_call: TRBJ2-7
v_call: TRBV12-3/TRBV12-4
d_call: TRBD1

cdr3_aa: CASSQEAFGSSGNTIYF
cdr3_nt: TGTGCCAGCAGCCAAGAAGCTTTTGGGTCCTCTGGAAACACCATATATTTT
clone_size: NA
j_call: TRBJ1-3
v_call: TRBV4-2
d_call: NA

cdr3_aa: CASPLAAPLFYEQYF
cdr3_nt: TGTGCCAGCCCACTAGCAGCCCCGCTCTTCTACGAGCAGTACTTC
clone_size: NA
j_call: TRBJ2-7
v_call: TRBV21-1
d_call: NA

cdr3_aa: CASSLWTGKCPGPQHF
cdr3_nt: TGTGCCAGCAGCTTATGGACAGGGAAGTGTCCTGGGCCCCAGCATTTT
clone_size: once
j_call: TRBJ1-5
v_call: TRBV21-1
d_call: NA

cdr3_aa: CASSPGRRNTIYF
cdr3_nt: TGTGCCAGCAGCCCGGGACGGCGAAACACCATATATTTT
clone_size: few
j_call: TRBJ1-3
v_call: TRBV6-5
d_call: NA

cdr3_aa: CSASHGGQENQPQHF
cdr3_nt: TGCAGTGCTAGTCACGGGGGACAGGAAAATCAGCCCCAGCATTTT
clone_size: few
j_call: TRBJ1-5
v_call: TRBV20-1
d_call: TRBD1

cdr3_aa: CASSSHRADEQFF
cdr3_nt: TGCGCCAGCAGCTCCCACAGGGCAGATGAGCAGTTCTTC
clone_size: many
j_call: TRBJ2-1
v_call: TRBV5-1
d_call: NA

cdr3_aa: CASSFTEFYEQYF
cdr3_nt: TGTGCCAGCAGCTTTACGGAATTCTACGAGCAGTACTTC
clone_size: NA
j_call: TRBJ2-7
v_call: TRBV11-2
d_call: NA